The rows below give T cell receptor beta chains drawn from one sample of a study of CD8 T cells in Susac syndrome. TCRdb analysed the immunoSEQ multiplex PCR reads with MiXCR anew, one entry per CDR3 protein. The profile covers roughly 110,000 distinct CDR3 sequences, with approximately 94% appearing a single time and over 0.4% taken by the ten largest. Source material: CD8+ T cells from PBMCs. The source is a human donor with Susac syndrome. The CDR3 runs from the conserved cysteine through the conserved F or W. The D gene is left open where the match is weak. Some rows have no size entry. The others give once, few or many, or a class for an expanded clone.

d_call j_call clone_size v_call cdr3_aa cdr3_nt
. TRBJ2-1 . TRBV29-1 CSVDRGPNEQFF TGCAGCGTTGATAGGGGTCCCAATGAGCAGTTCTTC
. TRBJ1-4 . TRBV9 CASSVEGGGANEKLFF TGTGCCAGCAGCGTAGAGGGGGGCGGAGCTAATGAAAAACTGTTTTTT
TRBD2 TRBJ2-7 once TRBV20-1 CSAGTSGGAYEQYF TGCAGTGCGGGGACTAGCGGGGGGGCCTACGAGCAGTACTTC
. TRBJ1-5 . TRBV20-1 CSAGGSQPQHF TGCAGTGCAGGGGGAAGTCAGCCCCAGCATTTT
TRBD2 TRBJ2-5 once TRBV18 CASSTAGVPQETQYF TGTGCCAGCTCAACCGCGGGGGTTCCTCAAGAGACCCAGTACTTC
. TRBJ1-4 . TRBV7-9 CASSSRGAREKLFF TGTGCCAGCAGCTCGCGTGGCGCGCGGGAAAAACTGTTTTTT
TRBD1 TRBJ2-5 . TRBV6-5 CASRTGQQETQYF TGTGCCAGCAGAACGGGACAGCAAGAGACCCAGTACTTC
. TRBJ2-3 . TRBV7-3 CASSLGLVGLSTDTQYF TGTGCCAGCAGCTTGGGCTTAGTCGGGCTGAGCACAGATACGCAGTATTTT
. TRBJ1-1 . TRBV7-9 CASSQTGIGNTEAFF TGTGCCAGCAGCCAAACAGGGATAGGGAACACTGAAGCTTTCTTT
TRBD1 TRBJ2-7 . TRBV7-6 CASSSIPGQGQGYEQYF TGTGCCAGCAGCTCCATTCCAGGACAGGGCCAGGGATACGAGCAGTACTTC
. TRBJ2-3 . TRBV27 CASRSVGTDTQYF TGTGCCAGCCGAAGCGTGGGCACAGATACGCAGTATTTT
. TRBJ2-7 . TRBV5-1 CASSSNGAYEQYF TGCGCCAGCAGCTCAAACGGAGCCTACGAGCAGTACTTC
. TRBJ2-5 . TRBV11-2 CASSLLPGETQYF TGTGCCAGCAGCTTACTGCCTGGAGAGACCCAGTACTTC
. TRBJ1-2 . TRBV7-9 CASTSGGSGYTF TGTGCCAGCACCAGTGGGGGAAGTGGCTACACCTTC
. TRBJ1-1 . TRBV4-3 CASSQDRGDSGTEAFF TGCGCCAGCAGCCAAGATCGCGGTGACTCGGGGACTGAAGCTTTCTTT
TRBD2 TRBJ2-7 . TRBV20-1 CSARPPGLVNEQYF TGCAGTGCTAGACCTCCGGGACTAGTTAACGAGCAGTACTTC
TRBD2 TRBJ2-1 . TRBV3-1 CASSPQSGTSSYGEQFF TGTGCCAGCAGCCCCCAGTCTGGGACTAGCAGTTACGGTGAGCAGTTCTTC
. TRBJ1-5 . TRBV2 CASRLTDNQPQHF TGTGCCAGCAGGTTGACAGACAATCAGCCCCAGCATTTT
. TRBJ2-5 . TRBV6-6 CASLGQQETQYF TGTGCCAGCCTGGGGCAACAAGAGACCCAGTACTTC
. TRBJ2-7 . TRBV7-9 CASSLARAEGEQYF TGTGCCAGCAGCTTAGCGAGGGCGGAGGGCGAGCAGTACTTC
. TRBJ2-5 . TRBV13 CASSLRQVEETQYF TGTGCCAGCAGCTTAAGGCAGGTGGAAGAGACCCAGTACTTC
. TRBJ2-1 . TRBV19 CASSIGEGWANEQFF TGTGCCAGTAGTATAGGGGAAGGGTGGGCCAATGAGCAGTTCTTC
. TRBJ1-1 . TRBV7-9 CASSDDRGLVAFF TGTGCCAGCAGCGACGACAGAGGCTTGGTGGCTTTCTTT
TRBD1 TRBJ2-5 . TRBV12-3/TRBV12-4 CASSHNRGPQETQYF TGTGCCAGCAGTCACAACAGGGGTCCACAAGAGACCCAGTACTTC
. TRBJ1-5 . TRBV20-1 CSARDREGNQPQHF TGCAGTGCTAGAGACAGGGAGGGCAATCAGCCCCAGCATTTT
. TRBJ1-1 . TRBV20-1 CSATRPSNTEAFF TGCAGTGCTACCCGACCTAGTAACACTGAAGCTTTCTTT
. TRBJ1-2 . TRBV27 CASSMGAQGQGYTF TGTGCCAGTAGCATGGGGGCGCAGGGGCAAGGCTACACCTTC
. TRBJ2-3 . TRBV20-1 CSARGLEDTQYF TGCAGTGCTAGAGGACTAGAAGATACGCAGTATTTT
. TRBJ1-2 . TRBV6-1 CASSDGLGANYGYTF TGTGCCAGCAGTGATGGACTGGGAGCTAACTATGGCTACACCTTC
. TRBJ1-2 . TRBV27 CASKTGRLSGYTF TGTGCCAGCAAAACAGGGCGTTTGAGCGGCTACACCTTC
. TRBJ2-5 . TRBV20-1 CSASSGWQRAKETQYF TGCAGTGCTTCGTCGGGGTGGCAGCGGGCGAAAGAGACCCAGTACTTC
. TRBJ2-7 . TRBV12-3/TRBV12-4 CASSLTGYEQYF TGTGCCAGCAGTTTGACTGGCTACGAGCAGTACTTC
. TRBJ2-7 few TRBV5-6 CASSLGGDSYEQYF TGTGCCAGCAGCTTAGGCGGGGATTCCTACGAGCAGTACTTC
. TRBJ1-2 . TRBV5-6 CASSLGQGDYGYTF TGTGCCAGCAGCTTGGGGCAGGGCGACTATGGCTACACCTTC
. TRBJ2-7 . TRBV27 CASSSLSRLEYEQYF TGTGCCAGCAGTTCCCTGAGTAGGCTTGAGTACGAGCAGTACTTC
TRBD1 TRBJ2-7 . TRBV20-1 CSARSGQTYEQYF TGCAGTGCTAGATCGGGACAGACCTACGAGCAGTACTTC
. TRBJ1-1 once TRBV9 CASSVDRVNTEAFF TGTGCCAGCAGCGTAGACAGGGTGAACACTGAAGCTTTCTTT
TRBD1 TRBJ2-7 . TRBV20-1 CSAGDSRVSYEQYF TGCAGTGCTGGGGACAGCCGTGTAAGCTACGAGCAGTACTTC
TRBD1 TRBJ1-5 . TRBV4-1 CASSQEWTGVEPQHF TGCGCCAGCAGCCAAGAATGGACAGGGGTTGAGCCCCAGCATTTT
TRBD1 TRBJ2-7 . TRBV5-4 CASSLGQGVVSYEQYF TGTGCCAGCAGCCTGGGGCAGGGGGTCGTTTCCTACGAGCAGTACTTC
. TRBJ1-4 . TRBV20-1 CSAAHRGANEKLFF TGCAGTGCCGCCCACCGAGGGGCTAATGAAAAACTGTTTTTT
. TRBJ2-7 . TRBV11-1 CASSLPNSYEQYF TGTGCCAGCAGCTTACCGAACTCCTACGAGCAGTACTTC
TRBD2 TRBJ2-3 . TRBV29-1 CSVVLAATDTQYF TGCAGCGTTGTTCTAGCGGCAACAGATACGCAGTATTTT
. TRBJ1-4 . TRBV12-3/TRBV12-4 CASKGNEKLFF TGTGCCAGCAAGGGAAATGAAAAACTGTTTTTT
TRBD2 TRBJ2-1 . TRBV19 CASSLTSGVNEQFF TGTGCCAGTAGTCTGACTAGCGGGGTCAATGAGCAGTTCTTC
. TRBJ2-4 . TRBV29-1 CSVVQVTKDIQYF TGCAGCGTTGTGCAGGTCACGAAGGACATTCAGTACTTC
. TRBJ2-7 . TRBV11-1 CASSLEQGPYEQYF TGTGCCAGCAGCTTAGAGCAGGGGCCCTACGAGCAGTACTTC
. TRBJ1-2 . TRBV5-4 CASSLPGEYGYTF TGTGCCAGCAGCTTGCCAGGGGAATATGGCTACACCTTC
. TRBJ1-1 . TRBV20-1 CSARDYVEAFF TGCAGTGCTAGAGATTACGTTGAAGCTTTCTTT
. TRBJ1-1 . TRBV15 CATSARGGVYTEAFF TGTGCCACTTCGGCAAGGGGGGGCGTGTACACTGAAGCTTTCTTT
. TRBJ1-1 once TRBV7-6 CASSLASAGNTEAFF TGTGCCAGCAGCTTAGCGTCGGCAGGGAACACTGAAGCTTTCTTT
TRBD2 TRBJ2-3 . TRBV5-1 CASRTSVDPDTQYF TGCGCCAGCAGGACTAGCGTGGATCCAGATACGCAGTATTTT
. TRBJ1-1 . TRBV3-1 CASSQGVKGSREAFF TGTGCCAGCAGCCAAGGGGTAAAAGGGAGTCGGGAAGCTTTCTTT
TRBD1 TRBJ2-5 . TRBV15 CATSIPDVGTEETQYF TGTGCCACCAGTATACCCGATGTCGGGACAGAAGAGACCCAGTACTTC
. TRBJ2-7 few TRBV4-1 CASSYRGEEQYF TGCGCCAGCAGCTATCGCGGGGAGGAGCAGTACTTC
. TRBJ2-5 . TRBV13 CASSPGHGETQYF TGTGCCAGCAGCCCAGGGCATGGAGAGACCCAGTACTTC
TRBD1 TRBJ1-2 . TRBV20-1 CSARDIGQGGGYTF TGCAGTGCTAGAGATATTGGACAGGGAGGAGGCTACACCTTC
. TRBJ1-2 . TRBV6-2/TRBV6-3 CASSLTTGNYGYTF TGTGCCAGCAGCCTAACCACAGGGAACTATGGCTACACCTTC
. TRBJ1-1 once TRBV1 CTSSQDNPWRLNTEAFF TGCACCAGCAGCCAAGACAACCCGTGGCGGCTGAACACTGAAGCTTTCTTT
. TRBJ1-2 . TRBV19 CASNPLPTGGYTF TGTGCCAGTAACCCCCTTCCGACAGGCGGCTACACCTTC